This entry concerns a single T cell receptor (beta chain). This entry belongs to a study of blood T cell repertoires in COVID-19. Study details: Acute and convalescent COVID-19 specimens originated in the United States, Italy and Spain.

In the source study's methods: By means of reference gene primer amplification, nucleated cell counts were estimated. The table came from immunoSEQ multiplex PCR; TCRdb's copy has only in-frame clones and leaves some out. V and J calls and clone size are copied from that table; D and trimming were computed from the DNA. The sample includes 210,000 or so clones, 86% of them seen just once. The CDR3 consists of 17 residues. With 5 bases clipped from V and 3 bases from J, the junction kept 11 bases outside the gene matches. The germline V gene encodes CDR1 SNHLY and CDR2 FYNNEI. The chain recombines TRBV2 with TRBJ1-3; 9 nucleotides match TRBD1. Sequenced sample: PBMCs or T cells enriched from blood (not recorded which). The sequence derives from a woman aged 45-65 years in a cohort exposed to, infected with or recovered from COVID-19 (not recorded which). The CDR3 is CASSLNRDRVGGNTIYF. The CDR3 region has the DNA TGTGCCAGCAGTCTTAACCGGGACAGGGTGGGTGGAAACACCATATATTTT.